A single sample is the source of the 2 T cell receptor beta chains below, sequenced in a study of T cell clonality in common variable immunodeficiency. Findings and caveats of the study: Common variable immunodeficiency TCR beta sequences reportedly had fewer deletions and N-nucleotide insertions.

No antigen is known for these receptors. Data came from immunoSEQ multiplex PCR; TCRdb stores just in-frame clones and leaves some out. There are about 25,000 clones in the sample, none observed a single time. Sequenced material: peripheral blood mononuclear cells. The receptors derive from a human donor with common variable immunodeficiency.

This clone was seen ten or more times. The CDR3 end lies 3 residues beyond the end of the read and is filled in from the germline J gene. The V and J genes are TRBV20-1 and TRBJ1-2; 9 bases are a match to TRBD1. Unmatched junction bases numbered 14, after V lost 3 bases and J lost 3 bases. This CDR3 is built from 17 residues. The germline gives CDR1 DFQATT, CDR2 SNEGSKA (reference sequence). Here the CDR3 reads CSARPTVRTGADYGYTF. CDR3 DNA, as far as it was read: TGCAGTGCTAGGCCTACCGTTAGGACAGGGGCCGACTATGGC.

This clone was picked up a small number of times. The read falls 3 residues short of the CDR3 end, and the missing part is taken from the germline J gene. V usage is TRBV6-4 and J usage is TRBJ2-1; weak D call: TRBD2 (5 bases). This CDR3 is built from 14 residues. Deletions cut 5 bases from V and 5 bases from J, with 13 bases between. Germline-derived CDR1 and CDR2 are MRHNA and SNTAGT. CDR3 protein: CASSPYPGDNEQFF. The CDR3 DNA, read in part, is TGTGCCAGCAGTCCCTATCCCGGGGACAATGAG.